Following are 20 T cell receptor beta chains from one sample sequenced in a study of naive and memory T cell subsets. Both TRBC1 and TRBC2 were covered by a beta constant-region primer of two equimolar oligonucleotides. Ligated cDNA was amplified by four rounds of PCR with nested alpha and beta constant-region primers and SP2. TCRdb itself ran the UMI-ligation and nested PCR reads through MiXCR, one entry per CDR3 protein. The sample records 130,000 or so distinct CDR3 sequences, approximately 37% being singletons. Sequenced: central memory CD4+ T cells from blood. These receptor sequences come from a human donor in good health.

This clonotype was recorded a few times. This rearrangement joins TRBV2 to TRBJ2-2; perhaps TRBD1 as D (6 bases). Looked up from germline, CDR1 is SNHLY and CDR2 is FYNNEI. This CDR3 region has 16 residues. Between the trimmed V and J ends, which lost 5 bases and 4 bases, there was a span of 17 bases. The chain's CDR3 is CASSIDRTGFTGELFF. The CDR3, as DNA: TGTGCCAGCAGTATTGACAGGACGGGATTCACCGGGGAGCTGTTTTTT.

The V and J genes are TRBV12-3 or TRBV12-4 and TRBJ2-2; D not resolved. Between the trimmed V and J ends, which lost 3 bases and 1 base, there was a span of 18 bases. CDR3 length equals 18 residues. This CDR3 is CASSLKLASGMNTGELFF. CDR3 DNA: TGTGCCAGCAGTTTGAAATTGGCCAGTGGGATGAACACCGGGGAGCTGTTTTTT.

This chain links TRBV28 with TRBJ2-2; no clear D gene. V was shortened by 6 bases and J by 2 bases, with 10 bases between the two germline ends. Germline assignment: CDR1 MDHEN and CDR2 SYDVKM. The CDR3 spans 14 residues. CDR3 DNA: TGTGCCAGCAGGGGCCTAATCAACACCGGGGAGCTGTTTTTT. It yields the protein CASRGLINTGELFF.

This sequence joins TRBV12-3 or TRBV12-4 and TRBJ1-5; D unresolved. This CDR3 comprises 13 residues. V was trimmed by 6 bases and J by 0 bases, leaving 6 bases between them. CDR3 sequence: CASSTNSNQPQHF. In DNA form, the CDR3 reads TGTGCCAGCAGCACGAATAGCAATCAGCCCCAGCATTTT.

This clonotype was found a few times. The V gene is TRBV5-1, the J gene TRBJ1-5; D may be TRBD1 (6 bases). V lost 4 bases and J 2 bases, leaving 10 bases between the germline ends. Per germline, CDR1 SGHRS and CDR2 YFSETQ. The CDR3 loop spans 14 amino acids. The CDR3 DNA reads as TGCGCCAGCAGCACAGGGTCCGGCAATCAGCCCCAGCATTTT. It yields the protein CASSTGSGNQPQHF.

The rearrangement joins TRBV5-4 to TRBJ2-3; perhaps TRBD2 as D (5 bases). The length of the CDR3 is 15 residues. V gave up 5 bases and J gave up 3 bases, with 16 bases separating them. Germline assignment: CDR1 SGHNT and CDR2 YYREEE (reference sequence). CDR3 in amino acids: CASSPGISFTDTQYF. The CDR3 DNA follows: TGTGCCAGCAGTCCGGGGATATCTTTTACAGATACGCAGTATTTT.

This chain connects TRBV3-1 to TRBJ2-7; D is unclear. Germline lookup yields CDR1 LGHDT and CDR2 YNNKEL (reference sequence). V lost 4 bases and J 1 base, leaving 8 bases between the germline ends. CDR3 size: 13 residues. The CDR3 coding sequence is TGTGCCAGCAGCCGTCACAGTTCCTACGAGCAGTACTTC. This sequence encodes CASSRHSSYEQYF.

V and J are TRBV6-6 and TRBJ1-4; D unclear. CDR3 length: 14 residues. Trimming removed 11 bases from V and 0 bases from J, with 13 bases in between. Germline CDR1 is MNHNY and CDR2 is SVGAGI (reference sequence). In nucleotides, the CDR3 is TGTGCCGGGCGTGGGTCTGCAACTAATGAAAAACTGTTTTTT. It specifies CAGRGSATNEKLFF.

The chain uses TRBV5-1 and TRBJ2-1, with D possibly matching TRBD2 (6 bases). V was trimmed by 0 bases and J by 7 bases, leaving 14 bases between them. Per the germline V gene, CDR1 is SGHRS and CDR2 is YFSETQ. This CDR3 spans 15 amino acids. The CDR3 spells CASSLVGGETNEQFF. CDR3 nucleotides: TGCGCCAGCAGCTTGGTTGGCGGGGAGACGAATGAGCAGTTCTTC.

This clonotype was counted at least ten times. The V and J genes are TRBV7-2 and TRBJ2-3; D is uncertain. The CDR3 runs 15 residues. CDR1 is SGHTA and CDR2 is FQGNSA in the germline V gene. Deletions cut 5 bases from V and 2 bases from J, with 14 bases between. The chain's CDR3 is CASSPEYLLTDTQYF. In nucleotides, the CDR3 is TGTGCCAGCAGCCCCGAGTATCTCCTCACAGATACGCAGTATTTT.

This clonotype was detected many times. The gene calls are TRBV4-1 and TRBJ2-7, with 8 bases aligning to TRBD1. The length of the CDR3 is 17 residues. Germline-derived CDR1 and CDR2 are MGHRA and YSYEKL. V shed 1 base, J shed 0 bases, and the junction held 8 bases outside the gene matches. The CDR3 coding sequence is TGCGCCAGCAGCCAAGTCTTGGGACAGGCCAGCTCCTACGAGCAGTACTTC. This codes for CASSQVLGQASSYEQYF.

The gene calls are TRBV7-6 and TRBJ2-3, with D possibly TRBD2 on 6 matching bases. Germline CDR1 SGHVS, CDR2 FNYEAQ. Trimming cost V 5 bases and J 4 bases, with 19 bases left between them. The CDR3 covers 16 residues. The DNA of the CDR3 is TGTGCCAGCAGCCCACAAATCGGGGGAGGAGCAGATACGCAGTATTTT. Protein: CASSPQIGGGADTQYF.

The chain has TRBV5-6 and TRBJ2-6, with D maybe TRBD1 (6 bases). This CDR3 is 17 amino acids long. The V end was cut by 3 bases, the J end by 2 bases, with 15 bases between. Germline CDR1 is SGHDT and CDR2 is YYEEEE. CDR3 in DNA: TGTGCCAGCAGCTGGGTCAGGGGCATCACTGGGGCCAACGTCCTGACTTTC. This gives the protein CASSWVRGITGANVLTF.

J is TRBJ2-1 and V is TRBV11-3; 8 bases are shared with TRBD2. Germline-derived CDR1 and CDR2 are SGHNT and YENEEA. The junction had 11 bases not matched to a gene; V was cut back by 1 base and J by 6 bases. The CDR3 sequence is 17 residues long. The CDR3 loop is CASSLVLGGGGPNEQFF. CDR3 DNA sequence: TGTGCCAGCAGCTTAGTCCTCGGGGGGGGGGGACCCAATGAGCAGTTCTTC.

The chain is built from TRBV7-2 and TRBJ2-5; TRBD2 is a possible D gene (5 bases). This CDR3 contains 12 residues. The germline V gene encodes CDR1 SGHTA and CDR2 FQGNSA. V lost 1 base and J 7 bases, leaving 7 bases between the germline ends. The CDR3 DNA reads as TGTGCCAGCAGCTTAGAGAGGGTGACCCAGTACTTC. Translation: CASSLERVTQYF.

V and J are TRBV29-1 and TRBJ2-6, with 12 bases aligning to TRBD1. CDR1 and CDR2 from the germline V gene are SQVTM and ANQGSEA. The CDR3 sequence is 17 residues long. The V and J ends lost 6 bases and 2 bases, in that order; junction bases with no gene match: 8. The CDR3 nucleotides are TGCAGCGTGGCCGGGACAGGGGGCCATCCTGGGGCCAACGTCCTGACTTTC. The encoded protein is CSVAGTGGHPGANVLTF.

The chain has TRBV30 and TRBJ2-7, with D perhaps matching TRBD2 (6 bases). Germline CDR1 and CDR2: GTSNPN and SVGIG (reference sequence). CDR3 length: 11 residues. Trimming stripped 1 base from V and 9 bases from J, with 10 bases between. The CDR3 here is CAWSEREAQYF. CDR3 sequence (DNA): TGTGCCTGGAGTGAGAGGGAGGCGCAGTACTTC. The variable domain in full, completed from reference TRBV30 and TRBJ2-7, reads SQTIHQWPATLVQPVGSPLSLECTVEGTSNPNLYWYRQAAGRGLQLLFYSVGIGQISSEVPQNLSASRPQDRQFILSSKKLLLSDSGFYLCAWSEREAQYFGPGTRLTVT.

This clonotype has at least ten counts. The chain combines TRBV27 with TRBJ2-1, with TRBD2 matching 8 bases. Unmatched junction bases numbered 11, after V lost 2 bases and J lost 5 bases. This CDR3 has 17 residues. Germline CDR1 and CDR2: MNHEY and SMNVEV (reference sequence). The CDR3 nucleotides are TGTGCCAGCAGTTTACGGGTGGTAGCGGGATCGCACAATGAGCAGTTCTTC. This encodes CASSLRVVAGSHNEQFF.

This rearrangement joins TRBV28 to TRBJ1-4; no definite D call. The CDR3 consists of 14 residues. Germline V gives CDR1 MDHEN, CDR2 SYDVKM. V shed 3 bases and J shed 2 bases, with 7 bases lying between them. The CDR3 DNA reads TGTGCCAGCAGTTTCCTCCAGACTAATGAAAAACTGTTTTTT. Its protein is CASSFLQTNEKLFF.

This clonotype has more than one count but fewer than ten. The rearrangement joins TRBV19 to TRBJ1-1; D gene ambiguous. Trimming took 7 bases from V and 0 from J, leaving 15 bases between them. The CDR3 length is 15 residues. Germline-derived CDR1 and CDR2 are LNHDA and SQIVND (reference sequence). CDR3 residues: CASTARAAMNTEAFF. The CDR3 DNA reads TGTGCCAGTACAGCCCGAGCGGCCATGAACACTGAAGCTTTCTTT.